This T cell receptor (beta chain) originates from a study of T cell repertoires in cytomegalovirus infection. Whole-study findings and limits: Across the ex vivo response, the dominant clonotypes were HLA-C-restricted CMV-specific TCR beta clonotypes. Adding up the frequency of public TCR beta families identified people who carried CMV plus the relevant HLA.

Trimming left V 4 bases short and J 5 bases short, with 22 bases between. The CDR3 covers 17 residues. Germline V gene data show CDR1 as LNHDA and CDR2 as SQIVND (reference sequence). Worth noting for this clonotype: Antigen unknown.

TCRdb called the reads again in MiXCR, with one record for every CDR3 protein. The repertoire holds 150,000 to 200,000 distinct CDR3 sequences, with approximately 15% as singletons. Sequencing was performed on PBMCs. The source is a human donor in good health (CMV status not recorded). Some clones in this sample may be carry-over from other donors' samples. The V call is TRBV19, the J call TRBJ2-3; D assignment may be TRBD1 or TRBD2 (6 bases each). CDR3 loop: CASSKLSGARGGDTQYF. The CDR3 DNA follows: TGTGCCAGTAGTAAACTATCGGGGGCCCGGGGAGGAGATACGCAGTATTTT.